One sample yielded the 15 T cell receptor beta chains listed below, sequenced in a study of T-cell reconstitution after alpha-beta-depleted transplantation in children. Preparation of the TCRbeta library involved a method that used unique molecular identifiers. TCRdb itself ran the PCR reads through MiXCR, one entry per CDR3 protein. Here the sample spans more than 200,000 distinct CDR3 sequences, 20% to 30% being singletons. This material consisted of PBMCs, mostly from graft donor cells, taken 360 days after TCRalphabeta/CD19-depleted stem cell transplant. The source of these receptors is a female patient aged 2-10 years who had a stem cell transplant for congenital amegakaryocytic thrombocytopenia, so the T cells may come from the graft donor.

There are a few counts of this clonotype. This chain uses TRBV7-7 with TRBJ2-1; 10 nucleotides agree with TRBD2. V was pared by 1 base and J by 5 bases, with 8 bases of the junction left unmatched. The germline gives CDR1 SSHAT, CDR2 FNYEAQ (reference sequence). The CDR3 length is 17 residues. The DNA for the CDR3 is TGTGCCAGCAGCTTAGAGGAACTAGCGGGAAAAGACAATGAGCAGTTCTTC. This sequence encodes CASSLEELAGKDNEQFF.

The chain combines TRBV4-2 with TRBJ1-1; D might be TRBD1 (5 bases). V dropped 5 bases and J dropped 0 bases, with 13 bases sitting between them. Germline CDR1 is LGHNA and CDR2 is YNFKEQ. This CDR3 has 15 amino acids. CDR3 bases: TGTGCCAGCAGCTTCCGGGACTTTTTGAACACTGAAGCTTTCTTT. Its protein is CASSFRDFLNTEAFF.

The rearrangement uses TRBV20-1 and TRBJ2-5; TRBD2 is a possible D gene (6 bases). The ends were cut back, 3 bases at V and 1 base at J, with 15 bases in the middle. The CDR3 contains 15 residues. In germline, CDR1 is DFQATT, CDR2 SNEGSKA (reference sequence). CDR3 nucleotide sequence: TGCAGTGCTAGCCGCTCGCCAGCGGGCCAAGAGACCCAGTACTTC. Its translation: CSASRSPAGQETQYF.

J is TRBJ1-5 and V is TRBV27; 8 bases are shared with TRBD1. With V trimmed by 8 bases and J by 4 bases, 4 bases remained unmatched. Germline CDR1 is MNHEY and CDR2 is SMNVEV (reference sequence). This CDR3 spans 13 amino acids. This CDR3 is CASGWDRNQPQHF. The CDR3 coding sequence is TGTGCCAGCGGTTGGGACAGGAATCAGCCCCAGCATTTT.

The chain couples TRBV7-2 to TRBJ1-5; D is uncertain. V was cut by 1 base and J by 6 bases, with 4 bases left in between. Germline V gene sequence: CDR1 SGHTA, CDR2 FQGNSA. The CDR3 covers 12 residues. The CDR3 DNA sequence: TGTGCCAGCAGCTTAGAAGGTCAGCCCCAGCATTTT. Translated, it gives CASSLEGQPQHF.

This clonotype has at least ten counts. The chain is built from TRBV4-1 and TRBJ1-5; a weak D match, TRBD1 (6 bases). CDR1 is MGHRA, CDR2 YSYEKL, per germline. Trimming stripped 1 base from V and 0 bases from J, with 13 bases between. The length of the CDR3 is 17 residues. The DNA for the CDR3 is TGCGCCAGCAGCCAAGTTCTTCGACAGGCTAGCAATCAGCCCCAGCATTTT. Residues: CASSQVLRQASNQPQHF.

This clonotype was counted only a few times. The gene calls are TRBV12-3 or TRBV12-4 and TRBJ2-3; TRBD1 agrees at 7 bases. CDR3 size: 16 residues. V shed 4 bases and J 2 bases; nucleotides not matched to a gene: 9. The DNA of the CDR3 is TGTGCCAGCAGTTCACCGTTGGACAGGCTCACAGATACGCAGTATTTT. This encodes CASSSPLDRLTDTQYF.

This clonotype was recorded at least ten times. The chain employs TRBV12-3 or TRBV12-4 and TRBJ2-1; D could derive from TRBD1 or TRBD2 (6 bases each). The ends were cut back, 7 bases at V and 8 bases at J, with 18 bases in the middle. The CDR3 extends over 14 amino acids. CDR3 nucleotide sequence: TGTGCCAGCATCAATGGGGGCGGGGTGTATGAGCAGTTCTTC. The encoded protein is CASINGGGVYEQFF.

This sequence joins TRBV7-2 and TRBJ2-1, with a possible D match to TRBD2 (6 bases). The V end was cut by 0 bases, the J end by 8 bases, with 17 bases between. The germline V gene has CDR1 SGHTA and CDR2 FQGNSA. The CDR3 sequence is 16 residues long. CDR3 amino acids: CASSLAGSRGFDEQFF. The DNA of the CDR3 is TGTGCCAGCAGCTTAGCGGGTAGTCGGGGGTTCGATGAGCAGTTCTTC.

The rearrangement links TRBV3-1 to TRBJ2-5; possibly TRBD2 for D (6 bases). This CDR3 comprises 13 residues. V lost 8 bases, J lost 4 bases, and 14 bases lay in between. The germline gives CDR1 LGHDT, CDR2 YNNKEL (reference sequence). CDR3 DNA sequence: TGTGCCAGCCAGACGGAGGGACGAGAGACCCAGTACTTC. It is translated as CASQTEGRETQYF.

This clonotype was seen a few times. The chain employs TRBV11-2 and TRBJ2-2; 9 bases are shared with TRBD2. Per the germline V gene, CDR1 is SGHAT and CDR2 is FQNNGV. The CDR3 runs 16 residues. After removal of 1 base from V and 3 bases from J, the junction contained 3 bases not matched to a gene. The CDR3 DNA reads as TGTGCCAGCAGCTTAGGGCTAGCGGGATACACCGGGGAGCTGTTTTTT. It codes for CASSLGLAGYTGELFF.

This clonotype was seen just once. The J gene is TRBJ2-3, the V gene TRBV5-4, with D uncertain. The CDR3 sequence is 14 residues long. Germline CDR1 is SGHNT and CDR2 is YYREEE (reference sequence). The V end was cut by 0 bases, the J end by 4 bases, with 9 bases between. The CDR3 region has the DNA TGTGCCAGCAGCTTGGAAAGGAGACCAGATACGCAGTATTTT. Translated: CASSLERRPDTQYF.

The genes are TRBV24-1 and TRBJ1-5; D is possibly TRBD1 (5 bases). V lost 10 bases, J lost 2 bases, and 20 bases lay in between. There are 16 residues in the CDR3. CDR1 and CDR2 from the germline V gene are KGHDR and SFDVKD. CDR3 protein: CATSGTEGNGNQPQHF. The CDR3 coding sequence is TGTGCCACGAGCGGGACGGAGGGAAACGGCAATCAGCCCCAGCATTTT.

This clonotype has just a few counts. Sequence at one end of the junction differs from germline and may be a read error. V is TRBV7-9 and J is TRBJ1-2; weak D call: TRBD1 (6 bases). Germline V lookup: CDR1 SEHNR, CDR2 FQNEAQ (reference sequence). CDR3 length: 11 residues. CDR3 amino acids: CASSLVGHQAF. The DNA for the CDR3 is TGTGCCAGCAGCTTAGTGGGACACCAAGCCTTC.

The V gene is TRBV11-2, the J gene TRBJ2-1; D is perhaps TRBD2 (6 bases). From germline, CDR1 is SGHAT and CDR2 FQNNGV. The V and J ends lost 1 base and 10 bases respectively, with 11 bases between them. The CDR3 extends over 13 amino acids. The DNA for the CDR3 is TGTGCCAGCAGCTTAGCCCTCCTAGCGGAGCAGTTCTTC. Translation gives CASSLALLAEQFF.